This is a list of T cell receptor beta chains from one sample in a study of lymphopenia after photon versus proton radiotherapy. Assay used: immunoSEQ multiplex PCR; TCRdb lists only in-frame clones, some missing. This table has more than 70,000 clones, around 88% appearing once. The sample was peripheral blood, taken from a patient treated with proton-based radiotherapy. The receptor set was obtained from a man aged 55-75 years with pancreatic cancer. The CDR3 runs from the conserved cysteine through the conserved F or W. Where a row states a size, it is once, few, many or the class of an expanded clone; other rows omit it.

J gene | clone size | V gene | CDR3 protein
TRBJ1-1 | . | TRBV30 | CAWSQHTEAFF
TRBJ2-2 | . | TRBV29-1 | CSVEGPISGELFF
TRBJ2-1 | . | TRBV28 | CASIFSGATYNEQFF
TRBJ1-1 | . | TRBV10-3 | CAISFGNTEAFF
TRBJ1-1 | few | TRBV6-6 | CASTDPRENTEAFF
TRBJ2-2 | . | TRBV29-1 | CSAGGEAGVTGELFF
TRBJ2-3 | once | TRBV28 | CASSGKYTGTDTQYF
TRBJ2-1 | . | TRBV2 | CASSVESYNEQFF
TRBJ2-3 | . | TRBV5-4 | CASSWAAALGTDTQYF
TRBJ2-1 | few | TRBV9 | CASSSRDRGTNEQFF
TRBJ1-1 | . | TRBV28 | CASSLFMGGEQDTEAFF
TRBJ1-1 | . | TRBV2 | CASWGFARAFF
TRBJ2-3 | few | TRBV5-1 | CASSLEAGGPDTQYF
TRBJ1-2 | . | TRBV28 | CASSILGGTNYGYTF
TRBJ1-3 | . | TRBV30 | CAWGKARESSGNTIYF
TRBJ1-1 | . | TRBV2 | CASSEALGGTEAFF
TRBJ2-7 | . | TRBV11-2 | CASSSIPGTSGKTYEQYF
TRBJ1-2 | . | TRBV5-4 | CASSPSGRGQIYGYTF
TRBJ1-5 | . | TRBV6-5 | CASREDTGHQPQHF
TRBJ2-1 | few | TRBV9 | CASSVDESSDRPSGNEQFF
TRBJ2-7 | . | TRBV7-9 | CASSLNVGTVSGRAYEQYF
TRBJ2-7 | few | TRBV6-6 | CASSPSRTSLYEQYF
TRBJ2-7 | . | TRBV19 | CASSIGGNQGEQYF
TRBJ1-1 | once | TRBV19 | CASSIEFWGRGNTEAFF
TRBJ2-7 | few | TRBV5-6 | CASSLEVLGRGEQYF